The clone carrying this TCR beta chain has just a few counts. Its antigen is not identified. Regarding time point: pre-treatment sample, taken before nivolumab and TIL therapy. Pleural nodules or supraclavicular lymph nodes made up most of the excised metastases sampled. This record belongs to a study of TIL therapy for anti-PD-1-resistant metastatic lung cancer. In the study overall: Half of patients were current or former smokers. By whole-exome sequencing, median non-synonymous tumor mutation burden was around 1.5 mutations per megabase.

This was the immunoSEQ v3 assay. The data were produced by immunoSEQ multiplex PCR, yet TCRdb's version contains in-frame clones alone and is incomplete. In the table there are under 100,000 clones, 50% to 70% of which are singletons. Notes on the study in general: Patients were highly selected, enriched for treatment-naive, never-smoker and oncogene-addicted cases.

This CDR3 spans 15 amino acids. The junction had 20 bases not matched to a gene; V was cut back by 11 bases and J by 13 bases. Germline V gene lookup returns CDR1 MNHEY and CDR2 SVGAGI. Sequencing was performed on tumor tissue, taken at baseline. This receptor was taken from a person aged 30 to 80 with non-small cell lung cancer. The rearrangement joins TRBV6-5 to TRBJ2-1; 10 nucleotides line up with TRBD2. The CDR3 here is CADNPLAGEPQAQFF. CDR3 DNA sequence: TGTGCCGACAACCCTCTAGCGGGAGAACCCCAAGCTCAGTTCTTC.